This entry describes one T cell receptor (beta chain). This CDR3 has 8 residues. Germline-derived CDR1 and CDR2 are SQVTM and ANQGSEA. The ends were cut back, 6 bases at V and 13 bases at J, with 9 bases in the middle. The data originate from a study of human T cells and chemical hapten exposure. TCRdb itself ran the RACE reads through MiXCR, one entry per CDR3 protein. Of 380,000 or so distinct CDR3 sequences in the sample, more than 4.5% were seen once. Time point here: patch test 1, 2 weeks after DPC sensitization. This sample's treatment: therapeutic diphenylcyclopropenone sensitization with weekly scalp DPC.

The origin of this receptor is a woman aged 45-65 years with alopecia areata. Some clones in this sample may be carry-over from other donors' samples. The material sequenced was whole blood, taken in connection with sensitization to the hapten diphenylcyclopropenone (DPC). The rearrangement uses TRBV29-1 and TRBJ2-5; D is perhaps TRBD1 (5 bases). The CDR3 here is CSVGHLYF. The DNA of the CDR3 is TGCAGCGTAGGACACCTGTACTTC.